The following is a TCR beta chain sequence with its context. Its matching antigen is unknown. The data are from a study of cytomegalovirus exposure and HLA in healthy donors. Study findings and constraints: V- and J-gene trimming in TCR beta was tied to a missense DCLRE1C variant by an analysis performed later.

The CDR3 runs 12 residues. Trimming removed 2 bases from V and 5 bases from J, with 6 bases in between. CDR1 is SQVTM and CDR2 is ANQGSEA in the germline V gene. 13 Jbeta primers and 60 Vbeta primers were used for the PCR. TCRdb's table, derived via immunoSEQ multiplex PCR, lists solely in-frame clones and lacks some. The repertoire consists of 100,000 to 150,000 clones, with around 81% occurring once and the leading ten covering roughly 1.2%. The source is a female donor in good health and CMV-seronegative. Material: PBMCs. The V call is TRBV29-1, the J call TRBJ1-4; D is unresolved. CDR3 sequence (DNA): TGCAGCGTTGAAACAGAGAATGAAAAACTGTTTTTT. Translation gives CSVETENEKLFF.